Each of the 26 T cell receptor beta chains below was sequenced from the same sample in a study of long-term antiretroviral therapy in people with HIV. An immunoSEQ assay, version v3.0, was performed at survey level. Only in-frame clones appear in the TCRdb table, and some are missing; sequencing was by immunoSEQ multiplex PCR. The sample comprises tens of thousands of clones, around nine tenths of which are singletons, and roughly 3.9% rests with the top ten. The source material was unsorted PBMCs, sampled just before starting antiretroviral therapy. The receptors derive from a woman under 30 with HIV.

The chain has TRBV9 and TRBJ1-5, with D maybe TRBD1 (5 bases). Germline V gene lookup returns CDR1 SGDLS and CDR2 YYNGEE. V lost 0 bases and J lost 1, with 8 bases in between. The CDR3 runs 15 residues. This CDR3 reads CASSVEGKSNQPQHF. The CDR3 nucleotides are TGTGCCAGCAGCGTAGAGGGGAAGAGCAATCAGCCCCAGCATTTT. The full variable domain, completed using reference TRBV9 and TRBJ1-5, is DSGVTQTPKHLITATGQRVTLRCSPRSGDLSVYWYQQSLDQGLQFLIQYYNGEERAKGNILERFSAQQFPDLHSELNLSSLELGDSALYFCASSVEGKSNQPQHFGDGTRLSIL.

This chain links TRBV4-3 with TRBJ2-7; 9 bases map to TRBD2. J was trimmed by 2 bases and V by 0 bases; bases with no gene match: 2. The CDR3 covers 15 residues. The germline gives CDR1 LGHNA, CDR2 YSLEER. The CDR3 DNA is TGCGCCAGCAGCCAAGATTTAGCGGGGGCCTACGAGCAGTACTTC. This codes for CASSQDLAGAYEQYF.

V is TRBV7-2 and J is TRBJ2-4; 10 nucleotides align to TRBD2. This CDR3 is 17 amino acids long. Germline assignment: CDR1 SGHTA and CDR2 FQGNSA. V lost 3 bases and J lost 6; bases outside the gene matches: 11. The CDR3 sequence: CASSFGSSGSSRNIQYF. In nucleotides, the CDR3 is TGTGCCAGCAGCTTTGGGTCTAGCGGGAGCTCGAGAAACATTCAGTACTTC.

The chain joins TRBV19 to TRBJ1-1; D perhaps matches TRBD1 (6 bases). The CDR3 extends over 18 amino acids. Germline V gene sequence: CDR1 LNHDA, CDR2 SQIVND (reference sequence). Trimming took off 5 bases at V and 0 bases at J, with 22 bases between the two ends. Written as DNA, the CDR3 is TGTGCCAGTAGTCCCGGCTATGGGGGCGAGGGGGTGAACACTGAAGCTTTCTTT. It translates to CASSPGYGGEGVNTEAFF.

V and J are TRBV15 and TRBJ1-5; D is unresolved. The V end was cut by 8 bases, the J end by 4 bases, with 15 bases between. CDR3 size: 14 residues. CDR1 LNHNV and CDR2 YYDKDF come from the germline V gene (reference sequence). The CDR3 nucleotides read TGTGCCACCTCTATGTCCAGAGATAATCAGCCCCAGCATTTT. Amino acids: CATSMSRDNQPQHF.

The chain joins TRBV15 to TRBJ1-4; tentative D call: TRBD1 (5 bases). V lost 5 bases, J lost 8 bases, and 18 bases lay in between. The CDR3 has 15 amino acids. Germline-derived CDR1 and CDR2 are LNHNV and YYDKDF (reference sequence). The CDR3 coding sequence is TGTGCCACCAGCGGGGGGTACACGGGCGGGGAAAAACTGTTTTTT. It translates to CATSGGYTGGEKLFF. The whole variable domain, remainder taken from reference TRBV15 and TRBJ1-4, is DAMVIQNPRYQVTQFGKPVTLSCSQTLNHNVMYWYQQKSSQAPKLLFHYYDKDFNNEADTPDNFQSRRPNTSFCFLDIRSPGLGDTAMYLCATSGGYTGGEKLFFGSGTQLSVL.

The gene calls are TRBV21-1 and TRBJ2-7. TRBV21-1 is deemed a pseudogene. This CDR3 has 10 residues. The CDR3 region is CASRGSEQYF. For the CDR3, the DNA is TGTGCCAGCAGGGGTTCCGAGCAGTACTTC.

Written as DNA, the CDR3 is TGTGCCACCAGCATATTCGGCACCGGGGAGCTGTTTTTT. This sequence encodes CATSIFGTGELFF. This rearrangement joins TRBV15 to TRBJ2-2; no reliable D call. Trimming took 4 bases from V and 4 from J, leaving 7 bases between them. Germline V gene lookup returns CDR1 LNHNV and CDR2 YYDKDF (reference sequence). The CDR3 runs 13 residues.

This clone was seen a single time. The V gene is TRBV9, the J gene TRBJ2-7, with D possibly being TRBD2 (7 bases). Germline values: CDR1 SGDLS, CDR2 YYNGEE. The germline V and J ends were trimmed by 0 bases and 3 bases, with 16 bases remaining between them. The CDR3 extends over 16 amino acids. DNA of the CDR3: TGTGCCAGCAGCGTAGGTCGGGGAGGGGGTCACTACGAGCAGTACTTC. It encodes CASSVGRGGGHYEQYF.

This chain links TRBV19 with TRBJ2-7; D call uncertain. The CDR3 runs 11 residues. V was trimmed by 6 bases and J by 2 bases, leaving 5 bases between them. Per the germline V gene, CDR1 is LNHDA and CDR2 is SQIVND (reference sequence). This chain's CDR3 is CASRGTYEQYF. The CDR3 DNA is TGTGCCAGTAGGGGGACCTACGAGCAGTACTTC.

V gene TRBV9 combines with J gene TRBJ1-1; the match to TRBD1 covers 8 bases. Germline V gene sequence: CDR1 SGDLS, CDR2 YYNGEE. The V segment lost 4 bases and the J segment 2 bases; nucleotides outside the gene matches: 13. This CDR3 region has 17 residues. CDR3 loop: CASSPRTGSWDNTEAFF. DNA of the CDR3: TGTGCCAGCAGCCCTCGGACAGGGAGTTGGGATAACACTGAAGCTTTCTTT.

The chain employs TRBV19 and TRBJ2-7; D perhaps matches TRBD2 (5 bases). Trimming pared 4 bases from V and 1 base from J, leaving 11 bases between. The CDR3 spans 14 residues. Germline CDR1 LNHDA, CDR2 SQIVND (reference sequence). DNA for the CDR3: TGTGCCAGTAGTAGACTACTGGAGTCCTACGAGCAGTACTTC. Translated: CASSRLLESYEQYF. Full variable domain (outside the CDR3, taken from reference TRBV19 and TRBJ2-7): DGGITQSPKYLFRKEGQNVTLSCEQNLNHDAMYWYRQDPGQGLRLIYYSQIVNDFQKGDIAEGYSVSREKKESFPLTVTSAQKNPTAFYLCASSRLLESYEQYFGPGTRLTVT.

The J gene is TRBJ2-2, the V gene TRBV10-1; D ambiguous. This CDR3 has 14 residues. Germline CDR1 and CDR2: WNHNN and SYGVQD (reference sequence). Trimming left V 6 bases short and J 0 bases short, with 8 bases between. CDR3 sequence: CASRGQTNTGELFF. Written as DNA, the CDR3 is TGCGCCAGCAGAGGCCAGACGAACACCGGGGAGCTGTTTTTT.

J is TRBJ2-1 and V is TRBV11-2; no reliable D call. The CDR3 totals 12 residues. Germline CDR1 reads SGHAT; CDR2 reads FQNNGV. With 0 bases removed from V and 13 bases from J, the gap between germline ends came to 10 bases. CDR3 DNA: TGTGCCAGCAGCTTAGATACTTTCGAACAGTTCTTC. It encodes CASSLDTFEQFF.

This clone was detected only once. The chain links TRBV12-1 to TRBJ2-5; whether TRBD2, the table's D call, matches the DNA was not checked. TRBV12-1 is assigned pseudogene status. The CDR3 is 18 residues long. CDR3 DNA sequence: TGTGCCAGCAGCTGTGAGGGGGCGGCTAGCGGGACGGAAGAGACCCAGTACTTC. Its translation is CASSCEGAASGTEETQYF.

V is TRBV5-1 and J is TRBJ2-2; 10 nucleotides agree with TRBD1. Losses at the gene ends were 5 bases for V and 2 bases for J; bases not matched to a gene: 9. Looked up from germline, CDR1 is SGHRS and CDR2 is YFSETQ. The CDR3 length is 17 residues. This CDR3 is CASSRQGQGLNTGELFF. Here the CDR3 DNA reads TGCGCCAGCAGTAGACAGGGACAGGGGCTCAACACCGGGGAGCTGTTTTTT.

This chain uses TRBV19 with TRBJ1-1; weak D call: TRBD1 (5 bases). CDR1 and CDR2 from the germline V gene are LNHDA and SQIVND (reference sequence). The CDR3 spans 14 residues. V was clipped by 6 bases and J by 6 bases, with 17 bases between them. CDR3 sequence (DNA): TGTGCCAGTAGCTTGGGGGTCTCGTCTCCTGAAGCTTTCTTT. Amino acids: CASSLGVSSPEAFF. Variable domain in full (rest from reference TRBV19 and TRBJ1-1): DGGITQSPKYLFRKEGQNVTLSCEQNLNHDAMYWYRQDPGQGLRLIYYSQIVNDFQKGDIAEGYSVSREKKESFPLTVTSAQKNPTAFYLCASSLGVSSPEAFFGQGTRLTVV.

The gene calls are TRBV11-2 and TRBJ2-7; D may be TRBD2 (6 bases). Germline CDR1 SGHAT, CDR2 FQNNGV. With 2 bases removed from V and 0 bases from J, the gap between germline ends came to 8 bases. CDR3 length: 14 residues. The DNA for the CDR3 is TGTGCCAGCAGCTTACTCGGGAGCTCCTACGAGCAGTACTTC. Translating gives CASSLLGSSYEQYF. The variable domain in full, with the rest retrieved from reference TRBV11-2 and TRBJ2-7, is EAGVAQSPRYKIIEKRQSVAFWCNPISGHATLYWYQQILGQGPKLLIQFQNNGVVDDSQLPKDRFSAERLKGVDSTLKIQPAKLEDSAVYLCASSLLGSSYEQYFGPGTRLTVT.

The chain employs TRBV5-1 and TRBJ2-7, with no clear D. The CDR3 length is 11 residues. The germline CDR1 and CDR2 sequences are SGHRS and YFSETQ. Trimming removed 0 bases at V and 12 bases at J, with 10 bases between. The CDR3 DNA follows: TGCGCCAGCAGCTTGGGCCTCGTACGGTACTTC. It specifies CASSLGLVRYF.

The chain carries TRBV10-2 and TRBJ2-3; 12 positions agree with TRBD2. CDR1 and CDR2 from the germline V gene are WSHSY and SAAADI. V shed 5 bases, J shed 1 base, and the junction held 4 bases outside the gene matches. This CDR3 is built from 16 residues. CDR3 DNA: TGCGCCAGCAGTTTTGGACTAGCGGGACGCACAGATACGCAGTATTTT. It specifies CASSFGLAGRTDTQYF.

CDR3 sequence reads: CASSFRGGVSYEQYF. CDR3 DNA: TGTGCCAGCAGCTTTAGAGGGGGCGTCTCCTACGAGCAGTACTTC. V and J are TRBV7-9 and TRBJ2-7, with TRBD1 matching 7 bases. J was trimmed by 0 bases and V by 3 bases; bases with no gene match: 5. The CDR3 spans 15 residues. Germline V lookup: CDR1 SEHNR, CDR2 FQNEAQ (reference sequence).

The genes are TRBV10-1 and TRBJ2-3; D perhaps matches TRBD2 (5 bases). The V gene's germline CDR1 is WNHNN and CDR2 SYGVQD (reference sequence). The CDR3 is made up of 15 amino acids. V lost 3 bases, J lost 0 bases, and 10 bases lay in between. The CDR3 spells CASSEIGGSTDTQYF. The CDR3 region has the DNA TGCGCCAGCAGTGAAATAGGCGGGAGCACAGATACGCAGTATTTT.

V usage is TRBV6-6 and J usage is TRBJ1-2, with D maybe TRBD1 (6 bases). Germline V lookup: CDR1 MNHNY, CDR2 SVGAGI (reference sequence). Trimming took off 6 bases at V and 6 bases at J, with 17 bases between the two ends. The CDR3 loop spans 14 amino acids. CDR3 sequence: CASSRGQLDDGYTF. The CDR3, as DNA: TGTGCCAGCAGCCGCGGACAGCTAGACGATGGCTACACCTTC.

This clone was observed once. Written as DNA, the CDR3 is TGTGCCAGCTCACCCCGAGGGGAGCTGTTTTTT. It is translated as CASSPRGELFF. The chain joins TRBV18 to TRBJ2-2, with unresolved D. Germline V lookup: CDR1 KGHSH, CDR2 LQKENI. The V gene lost 3 bases and the J gene lost 8 bases, with 4 bases spanning the gap. There are 11 residues in the CDR3.

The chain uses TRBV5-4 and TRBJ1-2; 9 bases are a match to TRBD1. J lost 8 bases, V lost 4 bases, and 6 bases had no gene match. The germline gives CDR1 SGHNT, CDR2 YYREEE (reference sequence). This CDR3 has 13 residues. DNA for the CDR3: TGTGCCAGCAGCCAGGGACAGGGCGACGGCTACACCTTC. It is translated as CASSQGQGDGYTF.

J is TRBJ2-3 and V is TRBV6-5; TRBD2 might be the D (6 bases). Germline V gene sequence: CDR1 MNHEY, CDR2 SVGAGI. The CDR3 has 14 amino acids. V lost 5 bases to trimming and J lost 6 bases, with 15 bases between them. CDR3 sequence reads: CASSPGLSGDTQYF. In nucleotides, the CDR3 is TGTGCCAGCAGTCCGGGACTGTCTGGGGATACGCAGTATTTT.